This T cell receptor beta chain is from a study of type 1 regulatory T cells. The CDR3 is 15 amino acids. Trimming left V 3 bases short and J 7 bases short, with 13 bases between. The germline gives CDR1 SEHNR, CDR2 FQNEAQ (reference sequence). This clonotype was recorded a few times. A single record per CDR3 protein comes from TCRdb applying MiXCR to the reads. The sample carries approximately 100,000 distinct CDR3 sequences, around a third recorded once. The sequenced sample consisted of CD4+ T cells, either the whole sample or a sorted fraction (not recorded which). The V call is TRBV7-9, the J call TRBJ1-6; D is ambiguous. The receptor was isolated from a human donor in good health. In DNA, the CDR3 is TGTGCCAGCAGCTTTTTGTCAGGCGGCAATTCACCCCTCCACTTT. It specifies CASSFLSGGNSPLHF.